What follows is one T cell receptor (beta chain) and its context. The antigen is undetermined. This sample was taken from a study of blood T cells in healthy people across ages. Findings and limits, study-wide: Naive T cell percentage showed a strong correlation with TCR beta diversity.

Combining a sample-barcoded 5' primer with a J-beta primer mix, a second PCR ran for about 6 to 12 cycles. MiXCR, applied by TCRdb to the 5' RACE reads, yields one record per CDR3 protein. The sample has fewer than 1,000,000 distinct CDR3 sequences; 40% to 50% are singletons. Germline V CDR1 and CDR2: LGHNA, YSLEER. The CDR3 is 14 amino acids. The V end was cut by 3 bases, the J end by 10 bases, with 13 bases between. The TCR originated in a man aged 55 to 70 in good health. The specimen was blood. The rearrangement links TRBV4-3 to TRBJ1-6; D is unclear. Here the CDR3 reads CASSQDPNRSPLHF. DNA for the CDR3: TGCGCCAGCAGCCAGGACCCTAATAGGTCACCCCTCCACTTT.